This entry describes one T cell receptor beta chain. The antigen remains undetermined. This entry is derived from a study of shared clonotypes between healthy human individuals. The study, taken as a whole, reports: Large depth notwithstanding, sorted-subset sequencing proved incomplete by rarefaction.

Partitioning of CD4+ cells yielded a CD45RA+ naive subset and a CD45RA-negative memory subset. There are 15 residues in the CDR3. Germline V CDR1 and CDR2: SGHNT, YYREEE (reference sequence). V lost 0 bases, J lost 4 bases, and 13 bases lay in between. The run depth of the assay was deep. The repertoire was sequenced with immunoSEQ multiplex PCR; TCRdb's copy has only in-frame clones and lacks some. The data contain around 700,000 clones, roughly 72% of them singletons. The chain joins TRBV5-4 to TRBJ1-1, with D tentatively TRBD1 (5 bases). This clonotype was obtained from a woman under 40 in good health. The sample was memory CD4+ T cells sorted from blood. Documented subset: CD45RA-negative fraction. The CDR3 reads CASSLDAGSPTEAFF. The CDR3, as DNA: TGTGCCAGCAGCTTGGATGCAGGGAGCCCCACTGAAGCTTTCTTT.